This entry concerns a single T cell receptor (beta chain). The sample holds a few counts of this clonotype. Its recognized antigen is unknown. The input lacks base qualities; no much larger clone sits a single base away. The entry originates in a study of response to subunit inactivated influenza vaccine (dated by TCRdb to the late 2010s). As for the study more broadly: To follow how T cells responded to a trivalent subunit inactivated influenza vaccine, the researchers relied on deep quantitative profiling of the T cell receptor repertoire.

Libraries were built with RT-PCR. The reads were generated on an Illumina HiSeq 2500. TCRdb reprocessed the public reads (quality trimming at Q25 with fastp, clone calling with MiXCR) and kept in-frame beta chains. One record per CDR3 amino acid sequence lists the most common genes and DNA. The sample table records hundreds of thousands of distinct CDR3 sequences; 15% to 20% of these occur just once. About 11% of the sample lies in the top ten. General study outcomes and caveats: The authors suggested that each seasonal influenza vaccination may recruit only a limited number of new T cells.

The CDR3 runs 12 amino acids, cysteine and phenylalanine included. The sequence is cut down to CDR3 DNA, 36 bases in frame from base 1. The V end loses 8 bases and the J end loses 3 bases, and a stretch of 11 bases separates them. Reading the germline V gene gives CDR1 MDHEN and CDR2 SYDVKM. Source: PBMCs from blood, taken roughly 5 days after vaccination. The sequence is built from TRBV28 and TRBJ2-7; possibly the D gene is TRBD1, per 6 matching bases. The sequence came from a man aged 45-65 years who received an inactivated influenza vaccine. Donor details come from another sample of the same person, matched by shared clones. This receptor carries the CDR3 CASGGQSYEQYF. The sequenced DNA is TGTGCCAGCGGCGGACAGAGCTACGAGCAGTACTTC.